This T cell receptor beta chain was sequenced in a study of cytomegalovirus exposure and HLA in healthy donors. Background on the study: The 120 validation repertoires, a later analysis reported, used the same platform as the approximately 730 repertoires from the first cohort.

This table comes from immunoSEQ multiplex PCR, and its TCRdb copy is limited to in-frame clones, with some not included. Among over 120,000 clones listed, around 93% were seen once. As concerns this clone: Its antigen remains unknown.

Study-level results: TCR sequences were mostly rare, though some public TCRs occurred in many donors. The classifier, whose performance was assessed in both the original and validation cohorts, reportedly diagnosed cytomegalovirus status with high specificity and sensitivity. The authors confirmed in vitro that a few CMV-associated chains were specific for CMV antigens.

Trimming pared 6 bases from V and 3 bases from J, leaving 12 bases between. Germline V lookup: CDR1 MDHEN, CDR2 SYDVKM. The CDR3 runs to 13 residues. This sequence joins TRBV28 and TRBJ2-7; TRBD2 might be the D (5 bases). The receptor comes from a man between 18 and 35 years old in good health and CMV-seropositive. The sample taken for sequencing was PBMCs. The CDR3 bases are TGTGCCAGCAGCACGACTATGCTCTACGAGCAGTACTTC. It translates to CASSTTMLYEQYF.